The table lists the clone carrying this T cell receptor (beta chain) with a few counts. Assay used: immunoSEQ multiplex PCR; TCRdb lists only in-frame clones, some missing. The sample gives about 40,000 clones, around three quarters of which show up once; about 3% is in the top ten. The data derive from a study of high-grade serous ovarian cancer treatment subgroups. Trimming removed 6 bases at V and 4 bases at J, with 7 bases between. This CDR3 is 11 amino acids long. CDR1 and CDR2 (germline): KGHSY, FQNENV. Tumor samples were obtained before definitive surgery or chemotherapy. The sequence derives from a human donor with high-grade serous ovarian cancer. The chain combines TRBV16 with TRBJ2-7, with D possibly TRBD1 on 5 matching bases. The sample was tumor tissue. This CDR3 reads CASSPGYEQYF. CDR3 in DNA: TGTGCCAGCAGTCCAGGGTACGAGCAGTACTTC.